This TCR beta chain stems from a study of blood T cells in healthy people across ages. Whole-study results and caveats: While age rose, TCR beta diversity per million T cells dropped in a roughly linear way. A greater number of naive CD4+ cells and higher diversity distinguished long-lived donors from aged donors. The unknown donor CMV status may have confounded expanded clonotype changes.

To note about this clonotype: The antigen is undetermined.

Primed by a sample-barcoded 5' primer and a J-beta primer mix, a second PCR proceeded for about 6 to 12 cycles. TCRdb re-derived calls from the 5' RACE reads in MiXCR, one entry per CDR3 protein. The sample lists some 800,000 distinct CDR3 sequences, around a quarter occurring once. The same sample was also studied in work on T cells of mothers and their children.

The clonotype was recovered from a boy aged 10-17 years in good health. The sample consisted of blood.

CDR3 bases: TGCGCCAGGCCAAGCGGGAGGGCTTTCGAGCAGTACTTC. Translation: CARPSGRAFEQYF. V gene TRBV4-1 combines with J gene TRBJ2-7, with 10 bases that match TRBD2. Per germline, CDR1 MGHRA and CDR2 YSYEKL. Trimming took 9 bases from V and 6 from J; bases not matched to a gene: 8. The CDR3 loop spans 13 amino acids.